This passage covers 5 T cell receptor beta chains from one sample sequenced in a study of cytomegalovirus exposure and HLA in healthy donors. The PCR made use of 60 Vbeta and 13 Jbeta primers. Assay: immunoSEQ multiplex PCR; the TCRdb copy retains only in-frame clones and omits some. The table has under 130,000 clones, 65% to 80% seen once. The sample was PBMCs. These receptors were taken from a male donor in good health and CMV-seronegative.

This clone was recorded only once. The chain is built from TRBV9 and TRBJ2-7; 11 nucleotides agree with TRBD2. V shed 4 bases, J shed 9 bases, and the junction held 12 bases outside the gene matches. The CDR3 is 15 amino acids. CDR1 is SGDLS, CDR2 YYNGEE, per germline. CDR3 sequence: CASSLRLAGIGGQYF. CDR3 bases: TGTGCCAGCAGCCTCCGACTAGCGGGGATAGGCGGGCAGTACTTC.

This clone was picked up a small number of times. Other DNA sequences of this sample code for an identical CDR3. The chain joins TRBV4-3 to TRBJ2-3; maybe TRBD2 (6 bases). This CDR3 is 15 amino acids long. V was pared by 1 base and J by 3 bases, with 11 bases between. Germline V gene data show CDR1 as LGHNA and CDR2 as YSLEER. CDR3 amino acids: CASSQGRLVTDTQYF. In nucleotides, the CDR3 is TGCGCCAGCAGCCAAGGCCGACTAGTTACAGATACGCAGTATTTT.

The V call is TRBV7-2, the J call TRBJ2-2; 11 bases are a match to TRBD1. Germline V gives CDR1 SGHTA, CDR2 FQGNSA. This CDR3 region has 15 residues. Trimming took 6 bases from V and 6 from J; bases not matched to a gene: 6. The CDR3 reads CASRGDRGASGELFF. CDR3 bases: TGTGCCAGCAGAGGGGACAGGGGGGCCTCCGGGGAGCTGTTTTTT. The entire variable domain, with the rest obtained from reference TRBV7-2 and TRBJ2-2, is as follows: GAGVSQSPSNKVTEKGKDVELRCDPISGHTALYWYRQSLGQGLEFLIYFQGNSAPDKSGLPSDRFSAERTGGSVSTLTIQRTQQEDSAVYLCASRGDRGASGELFFGEGSRLTVL.

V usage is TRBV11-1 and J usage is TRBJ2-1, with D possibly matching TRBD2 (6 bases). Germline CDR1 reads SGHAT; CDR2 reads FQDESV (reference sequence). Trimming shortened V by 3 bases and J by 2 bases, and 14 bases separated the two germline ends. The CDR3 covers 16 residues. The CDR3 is CASSLANLAPYNEQFF. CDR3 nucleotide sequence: TGTGCCAGCAGCTTGGCCAATCTAGCGCCCTACAATGAGCAGTTCTTC.

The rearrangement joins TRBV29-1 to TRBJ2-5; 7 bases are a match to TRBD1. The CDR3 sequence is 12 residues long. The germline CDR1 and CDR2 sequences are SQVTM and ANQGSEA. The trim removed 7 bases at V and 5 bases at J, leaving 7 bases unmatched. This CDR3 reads CSAYRGGETQYF. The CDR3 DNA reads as TGCAGCGCCTACAGGGGTGGGGAGACCCAGTACTTC. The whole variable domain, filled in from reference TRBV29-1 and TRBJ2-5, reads SAVISQKPSRDICQRGTSLTIQCQVDSQVTMMFWYRQQPGQSLTLIATANQGSEATYESGFVIDKFPISRPNLTFSTLTVSNMSPEDSSIYLCSAYRGGETQYFGPGTRLLVL.